Below are 23 T cell receptor beta chains sequenced from a single sample in a study of radiation and T cells in renal cell carcinoma. Sequenced by immunoSEQ multiplex PCR; TCRdb stores in-frame clones only, minus some. The profile shows 150,000 to 200,000 clones, about 87% of them singletons. Time point defined: blood 4 weeks post-SBRT, at nephrectomy. Treatment: 15 Gy SBRT to primary tumor, nephrectomy 4 weeks later. The sequencing here drew on blood, taken from a patient whose treatment included radiotherapy and nephrectomy. The receptors were gathered from a woman between 45 and 65 years old with renal cell carcinoma.

This sequence joins TRBV11-2 and TRBJ2-1; 11 bases fit TRBD2. Germline V CDR1 and CDR2: SGHAT, FQNNGV. The CDR3 runs to 14 residues. J lost 5 bases, V lost 5 bases, and 2 bases had no gene match. Here the CDR3 reads CASSLAGGNNEQFF. The CDR3 region has the DNA TGTGCCAGCAGCCTAGCGGGGGGAAACAATGAGCAGTTCTTC.

On this clone itself: The junction differs from germline at one of its ends, possibly a read error. V and J are TRBV14 and TRBJ1-1; no reliable D call. CDR3 length equals 11 residues. Germline V gene data show CDR1 as SGHDN and CDR2 as FVKESK. CDR3 amino acids: CASSLDTEAFF. The CDR3 DNA follows: TGTGCCAGCAGCTTAGACACAGAAGCTTTCTTT.

The V and J genes are TRBV11-1 and TRBJ2-7; the D call may be TRBD1 or TRBD2 (5 bases each). This CDR3 is 15 amino acids long. V dropped 7 bases and J dropped 0 bases, with 16 bases sitting between them. Germline CDR1 reads SGHAT; CDR2 reads FQDESV (reference sequence). The CDR3 loop is CASKELDTSSYEQYF. CDR3 bases: TGTGCCAGCAAGGAGTTGGACACTAGCTCCTACGAGCAGTACTTC.

The chain joins TRBV29-1 to TRBJ2-1; TRBD2 matches at 9 bases. V lost 4 bases to trimming and J lost 9 bases; unmatched junction nucleotides: 7. CDR1 SQVTM and CDR2 ANQGSEA come from the germline V gene. The CDR3 is 13 residues long. The CDR3 DNA is TGCAGCGTTGGTTCAGCGGGGGGTTTTGAGCAGTTCTTC. Encoded protein: CSVGSAGGFEQFF.

As for this clone: Other DNA sequences from this sample encode an identical CDR3 as well. The genes are TRBV6-1 and TRBJ2-3, with 8 positions matching TRBD2. Germline V gives CDR1 MNHNS, CDR2 SASEGT. The CDR3 extends over 17 amino acids. Trimming at V came to 3 bases and at J to 0 bases, leaving 8 bases not matched to a gene. DNA of the CDR3: TGTGCCAGCAGTGAGTCCACTAGCGGTTTTAGCACAGATACGCAGTATTTT. Translated: CASSESTSGFSTDTQYF.

The chain employs TRBV4-1 and TRBJ1-2; 8 bases are shared with TRBD1. The CDR3 runs to 17 residues. The J segment lost 0 bases and the V segment lost 1 base, leaving 7 bases of the junction unmatched. Germline CDR1 is MGHRA and CDR2 is YSYEKL. In DNA form, the CDR3 reads TGCGCCAGCAGCCAAGGGGACAGGCGCCGAACTAACTATGGCTACACCTTC. Protein sequence: CASSQGDRRRTNYGYTF.

This chain uses TRBV7-9 with TRBJ1-2, with D unclear. The CDR3 has 12 amino acids. Germline V gene sequence: CDR1 SEHNR, CDR2 FQNEAQ (reference sequence). The V gene lost 6 bases and the J gene lost 6 bases, with 11 bases spanning the gap. CDR3 residues: CASRREGDGYTF. The CDR3 coding sequence is TGTGCCAGCAGGCGAGAGGGCGATGGCTACACCTTC.

This clone was seen a few times. V and J are TRBV10-2 and TRBJ1-3; D is ambiguous. The CDR3 spans 14 residues. From germline, CDR1 is WSHSY and CDR2 SAAADI. Between the trimmed V and J ends, which lost 3 bases and 4 bases, there was a span of 10 bases. CDR3 loop: CASSDGVPGNTIYF. The CDR3 DNA is TGCGCCAGCAGTGATGGGGTTCCCGGAAACACCATATATTTT.

J is TRBJ1-6 and V is TRBV7-2, with 7 bases aligning to TRBD1. The V gene end was trimmed by 6 bases and the J gene end by 8 bases; junction bases not matched to a gene: 10. CDR1 and CDR2 from the germline V gene are SGHTA and FQGNSA. The CDR3 totals 15 residues. CDR3 in DNA: TGTGCCAGCAGTCCCGGGACAGCCGAAGATTCACCCCTCCACTTT. Residues: CASSPGTAEDSPLHF.

J is TRBJ1-3 and V is TRBV14, with D possibly matching TRBD1 (6 bases). V lost 6 bases and J 4 bases, leaving 13 bases between the germline ends. The germline CDR1 and CDR2 sequences are SGHDN and FVKESK. This CDR3 contains 14 residues. The CDR3, as DNA: TGTGCCAGCAGGAAACAGGGAGCCGGAAACACCATATATTTT. Translation gives CASRKQGAGNTIYF.

This chain uses TRBV18 with TRBJ1-4; the D gene is possibly TRBD1 (5 bases). The CDR3 spans 16 residues. Deletions cut 3 bases from V and 4 bases from J, with 15 bases between. Germline CDR1 KGHSH, CDR2 LQKENI. CDR3 in amino acids: CASSPAEGRSNEKLFF. CDR3 sequence (DNA): TGTGCCAGCTCACCGGCTGAGGGACGGAGTAATGAAAAACTGTTTTTT.

The CDR3 coding sequence is TGTGCCAGCTCACAAATGGGGACAGCCTGGGGTGGCTACACCTTC. This codes for CASSQMGTAWGGYTF. The chain employs TRBV18 and TRBJ1-2; 7 bases map to TRBD1. CDR3 size: 15 residues. Trimming removed 4 bases from V and 7 bases from J; junction bases left unmatched: 12. Per the germline V gene, CDR1 is KGHSH and CDR2 is LQKENI.

The V and J genes are TRBV6-6 and TRBJ2-7; 9 bases agree with TRBD1. V lost 6 bases to trimming and J lost 0 bases; unmatched junction nucleotides: 6. Germline V gene data show CDR1 as MNHNY and CDR2 as SVGAGI (reference sequence). The CDR3 runs 15 residues. For the CDR3, the DNA is TGTGCCAGCAGCGATGGGACAGGGAACTCCTACGAGCAGTACTTC. This translates into CASSDGTGNSYEQYF.

This chain connects TRBV11-2 to TRBJ2-5; D may be TRBD2 (5 bases). Germline V lookup: CDR1 SGHAT, CDR2 FQNNGV. There are 16 residues in the CDR3. The V end was cut by 5 bases, the J end by 4 bases, with 20 bases between. The CDR3 region has the DNA TGTGCCAGCAGCCACAATGAGCGGTCGCGACTAGAGACCCAGTACTTC. This gives the protein CASSHNERSRLETQYF.

The chain couples TRBV2 to TRBJ1-2; D ambiguous. The CDR3 length is 14 residues. Germline V gene sequence: CDR1 SNHLY, CDR2 FYNNEI. The V and J ends lost 1 base and 2 bases respectively, with 8 bases between them. CDR3 sequence: CASSEGLLNYGYTF. The CDR3, as DNA: TGTGCCAGCAGTGAAGGGCTGTTAAACTATGGCTACACCTTC.

The genes are TRBV5-1 and TRBJ2-2; 15 nucleotides agree with TRBD2. Trimming cost V 3 bases and J 2 bases; bases outside gene matches: 2. The V gene's germline CDR1 is SGHRS and CDR2 YFSETQ. The CDR3 runs to 17 residues. The CDR3 nucleotides are TGCGCCAGCAGCTGGGGACTAGCGGGGGGCAACACCGGGGAGCTGTTTTTT. Protein: CASSWGLAGGNTGELFF.

The rearrangement links TRBV18 to TRBJ2-7; possible D gene TRBD1, 8 bases. Germline CDR1 KGHSH, CDR2 LQKENI. Deletions cut 3 bases from V and 6 bases from J, with 15 bases between. This CDR3 is 14 amino acids long. The CDR3 nucleotides are TGTGCCAGCTCACCCGACAGGGGAGGGCCCGAGCAGTACTTC. It is translated as CASSPDRGGPEQYF.

V usage is TRBV4-2 and J usage is TRBJ1-1; no reliable D call. The CDR3 spans 14 residues. Trimming took off 4 bases at V and 10 bases at J, with 19 bases between the two ends. From germline, CDR1 is LGHNA and CDR2 YNFKEQ. The CDR3 is CASSLSGATVRAFF. In DNA form, the CDR3 reads TGTGCCAGCAGCCTATCAGGAGCAACAGTACGAGCTTTCTTT.

The chain couples TRBV15 to TRBJ2-7; D perhaps matches TRBD1 (6 bases). V lost 0 bases, J lost 2 bases, and 14 bases lay in between. The germline gives CDR1 LNHNV, CDR2 YYDKDF (reference sequence). The CDR3 sequence is 16 residues long. This CDR3 reads CATSRDETGPTYEQYF. The CDR3 DNA reads as TGTGCCACCAGCAGAGACGAGACAGGTCCTACCTACGAGCAGTACTTC.

The chain is built from TRBV10-1 and TRBJ2-2; 7 positions agree with TRBD1. V dropped 5 bases and J dropped 2; count of bases not matched to a gene: 5. The CDR3 loop spans 15 amino acids. Germline V gene sequence: CDR1 WNHNN, CDR2 SYGVQD (reference sequence). DNA for the CDR3: TGCGCCAGCAGTAGAGACAGGGACAACACCGGGGAGCTGTTTTTT. Amino acid sequence: CASSRDRDNTGELFF.

A note on this clone: Different DNA sequences within this sample yield the same CDR3. The chain couples TRBV15 to TRBJ2-7, with 11 positions matching TRBD1. The ends lost 3 bases at V and 4 bases at J; junction bases unmatched: 2. The CDR3 length is 14 residues. The germline V gene has CDR1 LNHNV and CDR2 YYDKDF (reference sequence). CDR3 residues: CATSRDRGRYEQYF. The CDR3 region has the DNA TGTGCCACCAGCAGGGACAGGGGGCGGTACGAGCAGTACTTC. Combining the CDR3 with reference TRBV15 and TRBJ2-7 gives the whole variable domain DAMVIQNPRYQVTQFGKPVTLSCSQTLNHNVMYWYQQKSSQAPKLLFHYYDKDFNNEADTPDNFQSRRPNTSFCFLDIRSPGLGDTAMYLCATSRDRGRYEQYFGPGTRLTVT.

CDR3 amino acids: CASSRRTASANVLTF. The DNA for the CDR3 is TGTGCCAGCAGCCGCCGGACAGCAAGCGCCAACGTCCTGACTTTC. This sequence joins TRBV21-1 and TRBJ2-6; no DNA check was done on the table's D call, TRBD1. TRBV21-1 is flagged as a pseudogene. The CDR3 sequence is 15 residues long.

Comments on this clone: This sample includes further DNA sequences coding for the same CDR3. The V and J genes are TRBV11-2 and TRBJ1-2; no firm D call. The CDR3 covers 14 residues. The V end was cut by 0 bases, the J end by 1 base, with 6 bases between. The germline V gene has CDR1 SGHAT and CDR2 FQNNGV. This CDR3 is CASSLDGSNYGYTF. The DNA for the CDR3 is TGTGCCAGCAGCTTAGATGGAAGTAACTATGGCTACACCTTC.